These T cell receptor beta chains were read from a single sample in a study of shared clonotypes between healthy human individuals. TCRdb's copy holds only in-frame clones and misses some; the assay was immunoSEQ multiplex PCR. Altogether about 2.1 million clones are present, roughly 91% being singletons, with the ten largest covering around 1.7%. What was sequenced was naive CD8+ T cells from PBMCs. Receptors originate from a young man in good health. Some clones in this sample may be carry-over from other donors' samples. The CDR3 runs from the conserved cysteine through the conserved F or W. The order of the fields is D gene, J gene, V gene, clone size, CDR3 protein, CDR3 DNA. D genes are given only for firm matches. Clone size appears in some rows only: once, few, many, or a class for an expanded clone.

D: -
J: TRBJ1-5
V: TRBV28
size: few
CDR3: CASSRLRDLGQPQHF
DNA: TGTGCCAGCAGTCGCCTCAGGGATTTGGGGCAGCCCCAGCATTTT

D: -
J: TRBJ2-3
V: TRBV7-3
size: -
CDR3: CASSSIGSDTQYF
DNA: TGTGCCAGCAGCTCCATCGGCTCAGATACGCAGTATTTT

D: -
J: TRBJ2-5
V: TRBV27
size: -
CDR3: CASSLKGLRQETQYF
DNA: TGTGCCAGCAGTTTAAAAGGACTACGCCAAGAGACCCAGTACTTC

D: -
J: TRBJ1-2
V: TRBV10-3
size: -
CDR3: CAISESNGGSGYTF
DNA: TGTGCCATCAGTGAGTCGAACGGCGGTTCAGGCTACACCTTC

D: -
J: TRBJ2-7
V: TRBV27
size: -
CDR3: CASSTRDGSYEQYF
DNA: TGTGCCAGCAGCACACGGGACGGCTCCTACGAGCAGTACTTC

D: -
J: TRBJ2-1
V: TRBV29-1
size: -
CDR3: CSVDLANEQFF
DNA: TGCAGCGTTGATCTAGCGAATGAGCAGTTCTTC

D: -
J: TRBJ2-1
V: TRBV7-9
size: few
CDR3: CASRATELYNEQFF
DNA: TGTGCCAGCAGAGCGACTGAGCTATACAATGAGCAGTTCTTC

D: -
J: TRBJ2-3
V: TRBV15
size: -
CDR3: CATSSMAASTDTQYF
DNA: TGTGCCACCAGCAGCATGGCAGCTAGCACAGATACGCAGTATTTT

D: -
J: TRBJ2-7
V: TRBV9
size: once
CDR3: CASSIGPGVYEQYF
DNA: TGTGCCAGCAGCATCGGCCCTGGAGTCTACGAGCAGTACTTC

D: TRBD2
J: TRBJ2-3
V: TRBV7-9
size: -
CDR3: CASSLRLAEPTQVTDTQYF
DNA: TGTGCCAGCAGCTTAAGACTAGCAGAACCCACGCAAGTCACAGATACGCAGTATTTT

D: -
J: TRBJ2-7
V: TRBV9
size: -
CDR3: CASSPWGNPSYEQYF
DNA: TGTGCCAGCAGCCCCTGGGGGAACCCTTCCTACGAGCAGTACTTC

D: TRBD2
J: TRBJ2-7
V: TRBV4-1
size: once
CDR3: CASSQPVASGYEQYF
DNA: TGCGCCAGCAGCCAGCCGGTGGCTAGCGGGTACGAGCAGTACTTC

D: -
J: TRBJ2-7
V: TRBV4-1
size: -
CDR3: CASSLWAGAYEQYF
DNA: TGCGCCAGCAGCCTCTGGGCGGGGGCTTACGAGCAGTACTTC

D: TRBD1
J: TRBJ2-2
V: TRBV7-9
size: -
CDR3: CVPGQGLLNTGELFF
DNA: TGTGTACCGGGACAGGGCCTTTTGAACACCGGGGAGCTGTTTTTT

D: TRBD2
J: TRBJ2-1
V: TRBV7-9
size: once
CDR3: CASSLTVAGYNEQFF
DNA: TGTGCCAGCAGCTTGACGGTAGCGGGATACAATGAGCAGTTCTTC

D: TRBD1
J: TRBJ2-2
V: TRBV4-3
size: -
CDR3: CASSQTGGTGELFF
DNA: TGCGCCAGCAGCCAGACAGGGGGCACCGGGGAGCTGTTTTTT

D: -
J: TRBJ2-1
V: TRBV5-1
size: -
CDR3: CASSNPPADREFF
DNA: TGCGCCAGCAGCAATCCCCCGGCGGATCGGGAGTTCTTC

D: -
J: TRBJ1-2
V: TRBV7-2
size: -
CDR3: CASSPGVGDYGYTF
DNA: TGTGCCAGCAGCCCCGGGGTGGGCGACTATGGCTACACCTTC

D: -
J: TRBJ1-2
V: TRBV9
size: -
CDR3: CASSDRSHGYTF
DNA: TGTGCCAGCAGCGACCGGTCTCATGGCTACACCTTC

D: -
J: TRBJ1-5
V: TRBV19
size: -
CDR3: CASIGEDDSNQPQHF
DNA: TGTGCCAGTATTGGAGAGGACGATAGCAATCAGCCCCAGCATTTT

D: -
J: TRBJ1-2
V: TRBV6-6
size: few
CDR3: CASSPGPGPPPGGYTF
DNA: TGTGCCAGCAGTCCCGGACCGGGCCCCCCTCCGGGAGGCTACACCTTC

D: TRBD1
J: TRBJ1-2
V: TRBV7-3
size: once
CDR3: CASSLDRVDGYTF
DNA: TGTGCCAGCAGCCTAGACAGGGTGGATGGCTACACCTTC

D: -
J: TRBJ1-2
V: TRBV14
size: few
CDR3: CASSQGRQAGYGYTF
DNA: TGTGCCAGCAGCCAGGGTAGACAGGCGGGCTATGGCTACACCTTC

D: -
J: TRBJ2-2
V: TRBV6-5
size: -
CDR3: CASSPVGELFF
DNA: TGTGCCAGCAGCCCCGTAGGGGAGCTGTTTTTT

D: TRBD2
J: TRBJ2-3
V: TRBV28
size: once
CDR3: CASSLSGRALDTQYF
DNA: TGTGCCAGCAGTCTTAGCGGGAGGGCCTTAGATACGCAGTATTTT

D: -
J: TRBJ1-1
V: TRBV7-9
size: -
CDR3: CASSLVGRVEAFF
DNA: TGTGCCAGCAGCTTAGTGGGGCGGGTTGAAGCTTTCTTT

D: -
J: TRBJ2-7
V: TRBV2
size: -
CDR3: CASSVAAGYEQYF
DNA: TGTGCCAGCAGTGTGGCTGCCGGGTACGAGCAGTACTTC

D: -
J: TRBJ1-2
V: TRBV9
size: -
CDR3: CASSVGDGANYGYTF
DNA: TGTGCCAGCAGCGTAGGGGACGGAGCTAACTATGGCTACACCTTC

D: -
J: TRBJ2-7
V: TRBV27
size: -
CDR3: CASSTRGAYYEQYF
DNA: TGTGCCAGCAGTACCCGGGGCGCGTACTACGAGCAGTACTTC

D: -
J: TRBJ2-7
V: TRBV7-9
size: -
CDR3: CASSQPGYEQYF
DNA: TGTGCCAGCAGCCAACCGGGCTACGAGCAGTACTTC

D: -
J: TRBJ2-7
V: TRBV29-1
size: -
CDR3: CSVDRAYPPYEQYF
DNA: TGCAGCGTTGATCGGGCTTACCCTCCCTACGAGCAGTACTTC

D: -
J: TRBJ2-7
V: TRBV28
size: -
CDR3: CASGDQSYEQYF
DNA: TGTGCCAGCGGGGACCAGTCCTACGAGCAGTACTTC

D: -
J: TRBJ2-5
V: TRBV18
size: -
CDR3: CASSPRPSPQETQYF
DNA: TGTGCCAGCTCACCACGGCCATCGCCACAAGAGACCCAGTACTTC

D: -
J: TRBJ2-5
V: TRBV7-9
size: -
CDR3: CASSFGAYQETQYF
DNA: TGTGCCAGCAGCTTTGGGGCTTACCAAGAGACCCAGTACTTC

D: -
J: TRBJ2-7
V: TRBV7-8
size: -
CDR3: CASSLEAGLSSYEQYF
DNA: TGTGCCAGCAGCTTGGAAGCGGGCTTGAGCTCCTACGAGCAGTACTTC

D: -
J: TRBJ1-2
V: TRBV7-9
size: -
CDR3: CASSSRDIISYGYTF
DNA: TGTGCCAGCAGCTCCCGGGACATCATCTCCTATGGCTACACCTTC

D: -
J: TRBJ1-5
V: TRBV4-2
size: -
CDR3: CASSQVEDREQPQHF
DNA: TGTGCCAGCAGCCAAGTTGAGGACAGAGAACAGCCCCAGCATTTT

D: TRBD1
J: TRBJ2-7
V: TRBV29-1
size: -
CDR3: CSGRQGYEQYF
DNA: TGCAGCGGAAGACAGGGCTACGAGCAGTACTTC

D: -
J: TRBJ2-3
V: TRBV18
size: -
CDR3: CASSPGARTDTQYF
DNA: TGTGCCAGCTCACCAGGGGCTAGAACAGATACGCAGTATTTT

D: TRBD1
J: TRBJ1-3
V: TRBV7-6
size: -
CDR3: CASSLAVTGGDEGGNTIYF
DNA: TGTGCCAGCAGCTTAGCGGTGACAGGGGGCGATGAGGGTGGAAACACCATATATTTT

D: -
J: TRBJ1-1
V: TRBV7-9
size: -
CDR3: CASSLAAKMNTEAFF
DNA: TGTGCCAGCAGCTTAGCGGCAAAGATGAACACTGAAGCTTTCTTT

D: TRBD1
J: TRBJ2-5
V: TRBV5-1
size: -
CDR3: CASVRGPRQETQYF
DNA: TGCGCCAGCGTGAGGGGGCCGAGACAAGAGACCCAGTACTTC

D: -
J: TRBJ2-3
V: TRBV5-6
size: -
CDR3: CASTLLTQGLHTDTQYF
DNA: TGTGCCAGCACCTTACTAACGCAGGGCCTCCACACAGATACGCAGTATTTT

D: -
J: TRBJ2-7
V: TRBV25-1
size: -
CDR3: CASSGQFSSYEQYF
DNA: TGTGCCAGCAGTGGGCAATTTAGCTCCTACGAGCAGTACTTC

D: TRBD1
J: TRBJ2-1
V: TRBV4-3
size: -
CDR3: CASSQDGRGLGNEQFF
DNA: TGCGCCAGCAGCCAAGATGGCAGGGGGTTAGGCAATGAGCAGTTCTTC

D: -
J: TRBJ2-6
V: TRBV19
size: -
CDR3: CASITFVGSGANVLTF
DNA: TGTGCCAGTATCACCTTTGTAGGGTCTGGGGCCAACGTCCTGACTTTC

D: -
J: TRBJ1-5
V: TRBV6-1
size: -
CDR3: CASRAAPASNQPQHF
DNA: TGTGCCAGCAGGGCGGCCCCGGCGAGCAATCAGCCCCAGCATTTT

D: -
J: TRBJ2-1
V: TRBV5-4
size: -
CDR3: CASSSGQYNNEQFF
DNA: TGTGCCAGCAGCTCCGGACAGTATAACAATGAGCAGTTCTTC

D: -
J: TRBJ2-7
V: TRBV29-1
size: -
CDR3: CSVVNPPYEQYF
DNA: TGCAGCGTTGTGAACCCCCCCTACGAGCAGTACTTC

D: -
J: TRBJ1-5
V: TRBV13
size: -
CDR3: CASSLGRQNQPQHF
DNA: TGTGCCAGCAGCTTGGGTCGGCAAAATCAGCCCCAGCATTTT